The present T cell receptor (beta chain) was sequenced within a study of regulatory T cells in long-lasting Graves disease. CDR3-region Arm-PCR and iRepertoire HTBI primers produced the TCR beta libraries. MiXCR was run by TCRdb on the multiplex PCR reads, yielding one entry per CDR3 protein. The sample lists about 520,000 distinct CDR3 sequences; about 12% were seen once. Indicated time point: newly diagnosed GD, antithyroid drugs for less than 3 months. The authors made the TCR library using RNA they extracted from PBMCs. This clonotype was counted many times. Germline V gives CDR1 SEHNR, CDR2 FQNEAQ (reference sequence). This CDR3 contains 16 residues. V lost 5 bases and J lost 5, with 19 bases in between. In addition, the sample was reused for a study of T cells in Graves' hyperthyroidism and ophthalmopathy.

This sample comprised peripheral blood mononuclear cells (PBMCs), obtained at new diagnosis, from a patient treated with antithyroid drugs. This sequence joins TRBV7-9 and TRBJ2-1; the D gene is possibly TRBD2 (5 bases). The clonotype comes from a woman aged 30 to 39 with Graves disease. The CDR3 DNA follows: TGTGCCAGCAGCCCCACTCTTGGTAGCGCGAACAATGAGCAGTTCTTC. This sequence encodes CASSPTLGSANNEQFF.